The rows below give T cell receptor beta chains drawn from one sample of a study of CD8 T cells in ankylosing spondylitis. One entry per CDR3 protein results from TCRdb running MiXCR on the 5' RACE reads. The sample consists of about 190,000 distinct CDR3 sequences, roughly 13% of them appearing once. Sequencing was carried out using blood, either unsorted or a sorted T cell fraction (not recorded which). The source of these receptors is a female donor with ankylosing spondylitis or in good health (not recorded which). Each CDR3 is given with its conserved first and last residue. A D gene is named only where the DNA matches it firmly. Some rows have no size entry. The others give once, few or many, or a class for an expanded clone.

J: TRBJ1-3
V: TRBV9
size: many
D: .
CDR3: CASSGSGVRWNTIYF
DNA: TGTGCCAGCAGCGGTTCAGGGGTCCGGTGGAACACCATATATTTT

J: TRBJ1-1
V: TRBV6-2/TRBV6-3
size: many
D: .
CDR3: CASILTVNTEAFF
DNA: TGTGCCAGCATTCTAACGGTGAACACTGAAGCTTTCTTT

J: TRBJ2-5
V: TRBV27
size: few
D: TRBD2
CDR3: CASTVSGRDQETQYF
DNA: TGTGCCAGCACGGTTAGCGGGAGGGACCAAGAGACCCAGTACTTC

J: TRBJ2-5
V: TRBV25-1
size: many
D: .
CDR3: CASSINQETQYF
DNA: TGTGCCAGCAGCATTAACCAAGAGACCCAGTACTTC

J: TRBJ2-5
V: TRBV28
size: few
D: TRBD2
CDR3: CASSSTGGIGETQYF
DNA: TGTGCCAGCAGTTCTACGGGAGGGATTGGAGAGACCCAGTACTTC

J: TRBJ2-3
V: TRBV5-1
size: few
D: TRBD2
CDR3: CASSYSGSNTDTQYF
DNA: TGCGCCAGCAGCTATAGCGGGTCAAACACAGATACGCAGTATTTT

J: TRBJ2-7
V: TRBV29-1
size: .
D: TRBD2
CDR3: CSAAGAGASGEQYF
DNA: TGCAGCGCCGCCGGAGCGGGAGCATCGGGTGAGCAGTACTTC

J: TRBJ1-1
V: TRBV3-1
size: few
D: .
CDR3: CASAYQGSGTEAFF
DNA: TGTGCCAGCGCGTACCAGGGGTCTGGGACTGAAGCTTTCTTT

J: TRBJ1-5
V: TRBV20-1
size: few
D: TRBD1
CDR3: CSAPEGGSGGNQPQHF
DNA: TGCAGTGCCCCGGAGGGGGGGTCAGGGGGGAATCAGCCCCAGCATTTT

J: TRBJ2-7
V: TRBV9
size: .
D: .
CDR3: CASSVDLGARTHEQYF
DNA: TGTGCCAGCAGCGTAGACTTAGGGGCGCGGACCCACGAGCAGTACTTC

J: TRBJ2-7
V: TRBV5-1
size: .
D: .
CDR3: CASSLVGSPSSYEQYF
DNA: TGCGCCAGCAGCTTGGTGGGGAGTCCGAGCTCCTACGAGCAGTACTTC

J: TRBJ2-4
V: TRBV20-1
size: many
D: TRBD2
CDR3: CSALPGLGGQNIQYF
DNA: TGCAGTGCTTTGCCGGGACTAGGGGGTCAAAACATTCAGTACTTC

J: TRBJ2-1
V: TRBV20-1
size: .
D: TRBD2
CDR3: CSARGASGTSGYNEQFF
DNA: TGCAGTGCTAGGGGAGCCTCCGGGACTAGCGGCTACAATGAGCAGTTCTTC

J: TRBJ2-6
V: TRBV7-3
size: .
D: .
CDR3: CASSLSLSGANVLTF
DNA: TGTGCCAGCAGCTTAAGTCTGTCTGGGGCCAACGTCCTGACTTTC

J: TRBJ2-7
V: TRBV7-2
size: many
D: TRBD2
CDR3: CASSLRAGGSSYEQYF
DNA: TGTGCCAGCAGCTTAAGAGCGGGAGGGTCCTCCTACGAGCAGTACTTC

J: TRBJ2-5
V: TRBV20-1
size: many
D: TRBD1
CDR3: CSALQGSETQYF
DNA: TGCAGTGCTTTACAGGGGTCGGAGACCCAGTACTTC

J: TRBJ2-1
V: TRBV10-3
size: many
D: TRBD2
CDR3: CAISGTSGSNEQFF
DNA: TGTGCCATCAGCGGTACTAGCGGGAGTAATGAGCAGTTCTTC

J: TRBJ2-7
V: TRBV2
size: many
D: .
CDR3: CASTGLRGTYEQYF
DNA: TGTGCCAGCACGGGGTTAAGGGGTACCTACGAGCAGTACTTC

J: TRBJ2-1
V: TRBV6-2/TRBV6-3
size: .
D: TRBD1
CDR3: CASTFGTAPSSYNEQFF
DNA: TGTGCCAGCACCTTTGGGACAGCTCCGAGCTCCTACAATGAGCAGTTCTTC

J: TRBJ2-1
V: TRBV27
size: many
D: TRBD2
CDR3: CASSLQREPYNEQFF
DNA: TGTGCCAGCAGTTTACAGCGGGAGCCCTACAATGAGCAGTTCTTC

J: TRBJ1-5
V: TRBV30
size: few
D: .
CDR3: CAWSRAGRVQPQHF
DNA: TGTGCCTGGAGTCGAGCAGGGCGGGTTCAGCCCCAGCATTTT

J: TRBJ2-7
V: TRBV24-1
size: .
D: .
CDR3: CATQGNSYEQYF
DNA: TGTGCCACCCAGGGGAACAGCTACGAGCAGTACTTC

J: TRBJ2-3
V: TRBV18
size: many
D: TRBD1
CDR3: CASSRDQQGLDTQYF
DNA: TGTGCCAGCTCCCGAGACCAACAGGGGTTGGATACGCAGTATTTT

J: TRBJ1-1
V: TRBV29-1
size: many
D: .
CDR3: CSVDPGHLNTEAFF
DNA: TGCAGCGTTGATCCGGGACACTTGAACACTGAAGCTTTCTTT

J: TRBJ2-5
V: TRBV5-1
size: .
D: .
CDR3: CASSLVQGEGETQYF
DNA: TGCGCCAGCAGCTTGGTCCAGGGCGAGGGAGAGACCCAGTACTTC

J: TRBJ1-6
V: TRBV12-3/TRBV12-4
size: many
D: .
CDR3: CASSPGDYSPLHF
DNA: TGTGCCAGCAGCCCTGGAGATTATTCACCCCTCCACTTT

J: TRBJ1-5
V: TRBV12-3/TRBV12-4
size: .
D: .
CDR3: CASSLEAAAGNQPQHF
DNA: TGTGCCAGCAGTTTAGAGGCAGCCGCGGGCAATCAGCCCCAGCATTTT

J: TRBJ2-1
V: TRBV5-1
size: many
D: .
CDR3: CASSLDAGSSYNEQFF
DNA: TGCGCCAGCAGCTTGGATGCGGGTTCCTCCTACAATGAGCAGTTCTTC

J: TRBJ2-7
V: TRBV7-2
size: few
D: .
CDR3: CASSLPGVSYEQYF
DNA: TGTGCCAGCAGCTTACCTGGGGTATCCTACGAGCAGTACTTC

J: TRBJ2-7
V: TRBV29-1
size: many
D: .
CDR3: CSVLAGRSYEQYF
DNA: TGCAGCGTCTTAGCCGGTAGATCCTACGAGCAGTACTTC

J: TRBJ2-2
V: TRBV5-1
size: .
D: .
CDR3: CASRLGGGELFF
DNA: TGCGCCAGCAGACTAGGCGGCGGGGAGCTGTTTTTT

J: TRBJ2-1
V: TRBV12-3/TRBV12-4
size: many
D: .
CDR3: CASSQTSIISYNEQFF
DNA: TGTGCCAGCAGTCAAACCAGTATTATCTCCTACAATGAGCAGTTCTTC

J: TRBJ2-1
V: TRBV5-8
size: few
D: TRBD1
CDR3: CASMSGQGFINEQFF
DNA: TGTGCCAGTATGAGCGGACAGGGTTTCATCAATGAGCAGTTCTTC

J: TRBJ2-5
V: TRBV24-1
size: .
D: .
CDR3: CATSDVGWETQYF
DNA: TGTGCCACCAGTGATGTCGGGTGGGAGACCCAGTACTTC